Presented here are 23 T cell receptor beta chains from one specimen sequenced in a study of shared clonotypes between healthy human individuals. The protocol was immunoSEQ multiplex PCR, while the TCRdb copy is restricted to in-frame clones and leaves out a portion. The sample has millions of clones, around nine tenths seen once. Sequencing was carried out using naive CD4+ T cells sorted from blood. Subset: CD45RA+ positively selected. These receptors all come from a man in his late teens or twenties in good health.

The chain is built from TRBV6-1 and TRBJ1-5; D is uncertain. Germline V gene lookup returns CDR1 MNHNS and CDR2 SASEGT. CDR3 length: 15 amino acids. The V and J ends lost 0 bases and 0 bases respectively, with 6 bases between them. CDR3: CASSEATVSNQPQHF. The CDR3 DNA sequence: TGTGCCAGCAGTGAAGCGACGGTTAGCAATCAGCCCCAGCATTTT.

The CDR3 nucleotides are TGTGCCAGCAGTCCCCTGGGACCCTCAGGGGTGGATACGCAGTATTTT. Its translation: CASSPLGPSGVDTQYF. The chain joins TRBV27 to TRBJ2-3; a possible D gene is TRBD1 (6 bases). This CDR3 is 16 amino acids long. V dropped 5 bases and J dropped 6 bases, with 21 bases sitting between them. CDR1 and CDR2 from the germline V gene are MNHEY and SMNVEV (reference sequence).

The chain couples TRBV4-2 to TRBJ1-3, with a tentative D call TRBD1 (5 bases). The CDR3 length is 16 residues. Trimming stripped 2 bases from V and 1 base from J, with 12 bases between. CDR1 is LGHNA, CDR2 YNFKEQ, per germline. The CDR3 loop is CASSQTGTTSGNTIYF. The CDR3 bases are TGTGCCAGCAGCCAAACCGGGACGACGTCTGGAAACACCATATATTTT.

The rearrangement joins TRBV11-2 to TRBJ1-2; TRBD1 aligns across 7 bases. The trim removed 1 base at V and 4 bases at J, leaving 3 bases unmatched. This CDR3 comprises 14 residues. Per the germline V gene, CDR1 is SGHAT and CDR2 is FQNNGV. The CDR3 sequence is CASSLVTGAYGYTF. CDR3 sequence (DNA): TGTGCCAGCAGCTTAGTCACAGGGGCCTATGGCTACACCTTC.

J is TRBJ2-7 and V is TRBV7-9; unclear D gene. CDR3 length equals 12 residues. With 5 bases removed from V and 6 bases from J, the gap between germline ends came to 11 bases. Germline CDR1 and CDR2: SEHNR and FQNEAQ (reference sequence). CDR3 nucleotides: TGTGCCAGCAGCCCGAACTGGGGCGAGCAGTACTTC. Protein sequence: CASSPNWGEQYF.

The V and J genes are TRBV10-1 and TRBJ2-3; 7 bases agree with TRBD1. Unmatched junction bases numbered 8, after V lost 2 bases and J lost 6 bases. The CDR3 spans 15 residues. Looked up from germline, CDR1 is WNHNN and CDR2 is SYGVQD (reference sequence). The CDR3 protein is CASSETAGGVDTQYF. CDR3 bases: TGCGCCAGCAGTGAGACGGCAGGGGGAGTGGATACGCAGTATTTT.

This chain links TRBV6-1 with TRBJ1-5; 10 bases fit TRBD1. The J segment lost 5 bases and the V segment lost 4 bases, leaving 2 bases of the junction unmatched. CDR1 MNHNS and CDR2 SASEGT come from the germline V gene. The CDR3 has 14 residues. The CDR3 sequence: CASSGGQGHQPQHF. The CDR3, as DNA: TGTGCCAGCAGTGGGGGACAGGGGCATCAGCCCCAGCATTTT.

This chain uses TRBV6-5 with TRBJ2-2; TRBD2 matches at 7 bases. The CDR3 is made up of 15 amino acids. Germline CDR1 is MNHEY and CDR2 is SVGAGI. With V trimmed by 4 bases and J by 4 bases, 6 bases remained unmatched. The CDR3 DNA is TGTGCCAGCAGTTCGAGCGGGGCGGGCACCGGGGAGCTGTTTTTT. Its protein is CASSSSGAGTGELFF.

The CDR3: CASRNTKKPYNEQFF. The CDR3 region has the DNA TGTGCCAGCAGAAACACAAAAAAGCCTTACAATGAGCAGTTCTTC. The rearrangement uses TRBV6-5 and TRBJ2-1; D is unclear. The CDR3 runs to 15 residues. From germline, CDR1 is MNHEY and CDR2 SVGAGI. The V end lost 6 bases, the J end lost 4 bases, and 16 bases lay between the germline ends.

This sequence joins TRBV28 and TRBJ1-2; no clear D gene. V shed 6 bases and J shed 7 bases, with 12 bases lying between them. The CDR3 loop spans 12 amino acids. Germline lookup yields CDR1 MDHEN and CDR2 SYDVKM. CDR3 sequence: CASRRQATGYTF. CDR3 DNA: TGTGCCAGCAGACGGCAGGCAACTGGCTACACCTTC.

This clone was recorded only once. The CDR3 loop is CASSVGLSPDTDTQYF. The DNA of the CDR3 is TGTGCCAGCAGTGTAGGACTTTCGCCCGACACAGATACGCAGTATTTT. The chain combines TRBV6-1 with TRBJ2-3; TRBD2 is a possible D gene (5 bases). This CDR3 has 16 residues. Trimming left V 4 bases short and J 2 bases short, with 16 bases between. Germline V CDR1 and CDR2: MNHNS, SASEGT.

This chain connects TRBV14 to TRBJ2-7; possible D gene TRBD2, 5 bases. Germline assignment: CDR1 SGHDN and CDR2 FVKESK. The CDR3 covers 15 residues. V lost 1 base to trimming and J lost 1 base, with 11 bases between them. This chain's CDR3 is CASSQVGGRSYEQYF. In nucleotides, the CDR3 is TGTGCCAGCAGCCAAGTCGGAGGCCGATCCTACGAGCAGTACTTC.

J is TRBJ2-3 and V is TRBV5-6; no clear D gene. V lost 0 bases and J lost 0, with 8 bases in between. Germline lookup yields CDR1 SGHDT and CDR2 YYEEEE. The CDR3 has 15 amino acids. The chain's CDR3 is CASSLVTLSTDTQYF. CDR3 bases: TGTGCCAGCAGCTTGGTCACTTTAAGCACAGATACGCAGTATTTT.

The rearrangement joins TRBV6-5 to TRBJ1-1, with D possibly matching TRBD1 (5 bases). Per the germline V gene, CDR1 is MNHEY and CDR2 is SVGAGI. The CDR3 length is 15 residues. The V and J ends lost 0 bases and 0 bases respectively, with 8 bases between them. CDR3 in DNA: TGTGCCAGCAGTTACTCCAGGGTTATGAACACTGAAGCTTTCTTT. As protein: CASSYSRVMNTEAFF.

V is TRBV6-1 and J is TRBJ1-5; 8 nucleotides match TRBD1. V shed 6 bases, J shed 6 bases, and the junction held 10 bases outside the gene matches. In germline, CDR1 is MNHNS, CDR2 SASEGT. This CDR3 contains 15 residues. The CDR3 here is CASRPAAGGRQPQHF. Written as DNA, the CDR3 is TGTGCCAGCAGACCGGCGGCAGGGGGCCGTCAGCCCCAGCATTTT.

The J gene is TRBJ1-4, the V gene TRBV4-1; tentative D call: TRBD1 (5 bases). Germline assignment: CDR1 MGHRA and CDR2 YSYEKL. This CDR3 region has 16 residues. Between the trimmed V and J ends, which lost 0 bases and 4 bases, there was a span of 12 bases. The CDR3 loop reads CASSQDLGGFNEKLFF. CDR3 nucleotides: TGCGCCAGCAGCCAAGATCTTGGGGGATTTAATGAAAAACTGTTTTTT.

The chain uses TRBV10-3 and TRBJ1-4; D remains unclear. CDR3 length: 13 residues. V lost 8 bases to trimming and J lost 7 bases, with 14 bases between them. Germline V lookup: CDR1 ENHRY, CDR2 SYGVKD. CDR3 nucleotide sequence: TGTGCCATCTCCCTCTACCCAGGTGAAAAACTGTTTTTT. It is translated as CAISLYPGEKLFF.

This clone is a singleton in its sample. V gene TRBV6-6 combines with J gene TRBJ2-1, with TRBD2 as a possible D gene (6 bases). V was trimmed by 6 bases and J by 1 base, leaving 13 bases between them. This CDR3 is built from 15 residues. The germline gives CDR1 MNHNY, CDR2 SVGAGI (reference sequence). The CDR3 nucleotides are TGTGCCAGCAGAAGTTCGGGACTTTCCTACAATGAGCAGTTCTTC. Residues: CASRSSGLSYNEQFF.

The chain combines TRBV11-3 with TRBJ2-7; D may correspond to TRBD1 or TRBD2 (6 bases each). Trimming shortened V by 3 bases and J by 4 bases, and 16 bases separated the two germline ends. The germline V gene encodes CDR1 SGHNT and CDR2 YENEEA. The CDR3 has 15 residues. The CDR3 DNA is TGTGCCAGCAGCTTGGAGGGCAGGGGATCGTACGAGCAGTACTTC. Translation gives CASSLEGRGSYEQYF.

Points on this clone: Distinct nucleotide sequences in the sample also encode this CDR3. The chain has TRBV6-5 and TRBJ1-6; D is unclear. The CDR3 is 14 amino acids. Trimming removed 0 bases at V and 4 bases at J, with 4 bases between. The germline CDR1 and CDR2 sequences are MNHEY and SVGAGI. DNA of the CDR3: TGTGCCAGCAGTTACTCGGGGTATAATTCACCCCTCCACTTT. Its translation is CASSYSGYNSPLHF.

This chain connects TRBV5-4 to TRBJ1-3, with D hard to call. In germline, CDR1 is SGHNT, CDR2 YYREEE (reference sequence). The V gene lost 2 bases and the J gene lost 0 bases, with 3 bases spanning the gap. This CDR3 spans 13 amino acids. CDR3 residues: CASSFNSGNTIYF. The CDR3 DNA sequence: TGTGCCAGCAGCTTTAACTCTGGAAACACCATATATTTT.

This chain links TRBV30 with TRBJ2-2; 7 bases are shared with TRBD1. V shed 1 base and J 6 bases; nucleotides not matched to a gene: 8. The CDR3 runs 15 residues. The germline V gene has CDR1 GTSNPN and CDR2 SVGIG (reference sequence). The CDR3 DNA follows: TGTGCCTGGAGTGACCCCGGGACAGTACCCGGGGAGCTGTTTTTT. It codes for CAWSDPGTVPGELFF.

The J gene is TRBJ1-1, the V gene TRBV7-9; 9 positions match TRBD1. Trimming removed 8 bases from V and 5 bases from J; junction bases left unmatched: 18. CDR1 is SEHNR and CDR2 is FQNEAQ in the germline V gene (reference sequence). The CDR3 length is 17 residues. CDR3 DNA sequence: TGTGCCAGCTCCTCCGCCATGGTGGACAGGGGAAGGACTGAAGCTTTCTTT. Translation: CASSSAMVDRGRTEAFF.